One and the same sample provided the 10 T cell receptor beta chains below, sequenced in a study of CD8 T cells in ankylosing spondylitis. A single record per CDR3 protein comes from TCRdb applying MiXCR to the 5' RACE reads. The sample records roughly 130,000 distinct CDR3 sequences, approximately 15% being singletons. The sequencing input was blood, either unsorted or a sorted T cell fraction (not recorded which). The receptors originated from a female donor with ankylosing spondylitis or in good health (not recorded which).

The chain carries TRBV7-9 and TRBJ2-1; D tentatively fits TRBD1 or TRBD2 (7 bases each). Deletions cut 7 bases from V and 10 bases from J, with 23 bases between. Germline V gives CDR1 SEHNR, CDR2 FQNEAQ (reference sequence). The CDR3 is 15 residues long. The CDR3 DNA sequence: TGTGCCAGCACCCAGAAGTCAGGGGGGGTCGTGGAGCAGTTCTTC. Translating it yields CASTQKSGGVVEQFF.

This clonotype was found many times. The chain carries TRBV10-3 and TRBJ2-7; D is unresolved. The germline gives CDR1 ENHRY, CDR2 SYGVKD. V gave up 3 bases and J gave up 6 bases, with 6 bases separating them. The CDR3 runs to 11 residues. The CDR3 loop is CAISERVEQYF. The CDR3, as DNA: TGTGCCATCAGTGAACGGGTCGAGCAGTACTTC.

This chain joins TRBV20-1 and TRBJ2-2; 12 positions agree with TRBD2. The CDR3 loop spans 14 amino acids. J gave up 5 bases and V 2 bases, and 0 bases lay outside the gene matches. Germline CDR1 DFQATT, CDR2 SNEGSKA (reference sequence). The CDR3 nucleotides read TGCAGTGCTAGACTAGCGGGGGGGACCGGGGAGCTGTTTTTT. The encoded protein is CSARLAGGTGELFF.

The rearrangement joins TRBV29-1 to TRBJ1-2; TRBD1 might be the D (6 bases). Trimming cost V 7 bases and J 7 bases, with 19 bases left between them. The CDR3 loop spans 13 amino acids. Germline-derived CDR1 and CDR2 are SQVTM and ANQGSEA. The CDR3 spells CSAGVGGAIGYTF. In nucleotides, the CDR3 is TGCAGCGCTGGTGTGGGGGGGGCGATTGGCTACACCTTC.

This clonotype was counted many times. V gene TRBV29-1 combines with J gene TRBJ1-2, with 8 bases lining up with TRBD1. CDR3 length: 12 residues. V lost 5 bases and J lost 3; bases outside the gene matches: 2. Germline CDR1 reads SQVTM; CDR2 reads ANQGSEA. DNA of the CDR3: TGCAGCGTTTTGACAGGGGACTATGGCTACACCTTC. Its protein is CSVLTGDYGYTF.

This clonotype was recorded at least ten times. The rearrangement joins TRBV29-1 to TRBJ1-1, with no clear D. V was trimmed by 5 bases and J by 0 bases, leaving 7 bases between them. CDR1 is SQVTM and CDR2 is ANQGSEA in the germline V gene. The CDR3 has 12 amino acids. This CDR3 reads CSVRVLNTEAFF. Written as DNA, the CDR3 is TGCAGCGTTAGAGTCTTGAACACTGAAGCTTTCTTT.

Ten or more counts support this clonotype. The rearrangement joins TRBV28 to TRBJ1-5; D is unresolved. The germline V gene encodes CDR1 MDHEN and CDR2 SYDVKM. This CDR3 region has 14 residues. V lost 1 base to trimming and J lost 7 bases, with 11 bases between them. CDR3 nucleotides: TGTGCCAGCAGTTTATATATGGGAGGGCAGCCCCAGCATTTT. Encoded protein: CASSLYMGGQPQHF. The full variable domain, its missing parts supplied by reference TRBV28 and TRBJ1-5, is DVKVTQSSRYLVKRTGEKVFLECVQDMDHENMFWYRQDPGLGLRLIYFSYDVKMKEKGDIPEGYSVSREKKERFSLILESASTNQTSMYLCASSLYMGGQPQHFGDGTRLSIL.

The chain has TRBV28 and TRBJ2-5; 7 bases fit TRBD1. Per germline, CDR1 MDHEN and CDR2 SYDVKM. Trimming took 4 bases from V and 9 from J; bases not matched to a gene: 8. The CDR3 length is 13 residues. The CDR3: CASSSGDSLSQYF. In DNA form, the CDR3 reads TGTGCCAGCAGTTCCGGGGACAGCCTGTCCCAGTACTTC.

This chain connects TRBV4-1 to TRBJ2-6, with TRBD1 identical over 7 bases. Germline values: CDR1 MGHRA, CDR2 YSYEKL. Trimming at V came to 0 bases and at J to 3 bases, leaving 5 bases not matched to a gene. This CDR3 spans 17 amino acids. Here the CDR3 reads CASSQDYRGGGANVLTF. The CDR3 nucleotides read TGCGCCAGCAGCCAAGATTACAGGGGTGGTGGGGCCAACGTCCTGACTTTC.

The chain uses TRBV29-1 and TRBJ1-3; D not certain. Germline CDR1 and CDR2: SQVTM and ANQGSEA. V dropped 2 bases and J dropped 2 bases, with 7 bases sitting between them. This CDR3 has 13 amino acids. In DNA, the CDR3 is TGCAGCGTTGAACGGGATCCTGGAAACACCATATATTTT. This encodes CSVERDPGNTIYF.